This TCR beta chain appears in the sequencing data of a study of T cell changes during pregnancy in multiple sclerosis. Germline-derived CDR1 and CDR2 are LNHDA and SQIVND (reference sequence). CDR3 length: 17 residues. The junction had 8 bases not matched to a gene; V was cut back by 4 bases and J by 0 bases. The method was immunoSEQ multiplex PCR; TCRdb's version includes in-frame clones alone and lacks a portion of them. There are about 38,000 clones in the sample; approximately 91% occur only once, and under 0.45% lies in the top ten. The TCR comes from a female donor in good health, enrolled as a control in a pregnancy study. The chain links TRBV19 to TRBJ1-2, with TRBD1 matching 10 bases. The sequencing here drew on CD4+ T cells from peripheral blood mononuclear cells, taken after pregnancy. This CDR3 reads CASSTPLGQGSNYGYTF. The CDR3 coding sequence is TGTGCCAGTAGTACCCCATTGGGACAGGGGTCTAACTATGGCTACACCTTC. Full variable domain (rest looked up from reference TRBV19 and TRBJ1-2): DGGITQSPKYLFRKEGQNVTLSCEQNLNHDAMYWYRQDPGQGLRLIYYSQIVNDFQKGDIAEGYSVSREKKESFPLTVTSAQKNPTAFYLCASSTPLGQGSNYGYTFGSGTRLTVV.